This T cell receptor (beta chain) appears in the sequencing data of a study of control samples from healthy donors and cancer patients (dated by TCRdb to about 2020). The germline V end is reduced by 3 bases and the J end by 9 bases; junction bases left unmatched: 10. Including cysteine and phenylalanine, the CDR3 has 16 amino acids. CDR3 DNA is the only sequence kept; it has 48 bases, read in frame from the first base. The library was generated by the immunoSEQ multiplex PCR assay. Held by TCRdb, this immuneACCESS table contains in-frame sequences only and omits some clones. Under half of the omission traces to an unresolved V gene where checked; the cause of the rest is unknown. The sample contains tens of thousands of clones, 83% of them found a single time. About 45% of the sample belongs to the ten largest clones. In the case of this clone: The antigen it recognizes is unknown. No base quality values were provided; no much bigger clone lies one nucleotide off.

This receptor was obtained from a man aged 60 to 75 in good health. The sequence joins TRBV23-1 to TRBJ2-1, and 11 bases in between align with TRBD2. Being an ORF, TRBV23-1 has a function that is uncertain. The sequencing sample was made of blood. The nucleotide sequence is TGCGCCAGCAGTCACCCCGGGACTAGCGGAGGGGGTGAGCAGTTCTTC. Its protein product is CASSHPGTSGGGEQFF.